This T cell receptor (beta chain) was found in a study of blood T cell repertoires in COVID-19. V lost 4 bases to trimming and J lost 3 bases, with 14 bases between them. Germline V gene data show CDR1 as MNHNY and CDR2 as SVGAGI (reference sequence). The CDR3 is 15 amino acids. This clone was counted between two and nine times. The Seattle patients joined while their infection was active and were tracked longitudinally afterward. Produced via immunoSEQ multiplex PCR; TCRdb's table is partial and in-frame only. The table lists roughly 70,000 clones, roughly 72% of them singletons. Sequenced input: peripheral blood. The rearrangement uses TRBV6-6 and TRBJ2-3, with D maybe TRBD2 (6 bases). The receptor's source is a man aged 55 to 70 with COVID-19, enrolled during active disease. The CDR3 sequence: CASSSWGEATDTQYF. CDR3 coding DNA: TGTGCCAGCAGTTCATGGGGGGAGGCGACAGATACGCAGTATTTT.